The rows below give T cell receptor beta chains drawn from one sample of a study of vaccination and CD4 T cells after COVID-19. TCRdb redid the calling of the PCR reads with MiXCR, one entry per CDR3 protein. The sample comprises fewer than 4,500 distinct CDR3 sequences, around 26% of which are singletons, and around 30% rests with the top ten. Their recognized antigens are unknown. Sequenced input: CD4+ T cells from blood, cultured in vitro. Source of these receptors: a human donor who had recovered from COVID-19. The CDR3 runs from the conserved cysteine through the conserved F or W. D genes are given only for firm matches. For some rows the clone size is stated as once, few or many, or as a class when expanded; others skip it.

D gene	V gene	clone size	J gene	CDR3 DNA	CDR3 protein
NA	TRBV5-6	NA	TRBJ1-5	TGTGCCAGCAGCTTGTACGGGGACAAGGCAAGCAATCAGCCCCAGCATTTT	CASSLYGDKASNQPQHF
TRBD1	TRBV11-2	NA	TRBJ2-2	TGTGCCAGCAGCTTAGCCGGTAGACAGGGCACCGGGGAGCTGTTTTTT	CASSLAGRQGTGELFF
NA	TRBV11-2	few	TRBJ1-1	TGTGCCAGCAGCTTAAAGGTACAGACGAACACTGAAGCTTTCTTT	CASSLKVQTNTEAFF
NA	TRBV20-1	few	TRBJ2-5	TGCAGTGCTAGTTCCCAAGAGACCCAGTACTTC	CSASSQETQYF
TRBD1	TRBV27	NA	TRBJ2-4	TGTGCCAGCAGTTTACCGGGACAGGGAATCAATACCAAAAACATTCAGTACTTC	CASSLPGQGINTKNIQYF
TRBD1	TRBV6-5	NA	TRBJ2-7	TGTGCCAGCAGTTTAGGGGACAGCCGCTACGAGCAGTACTTC	CASSLGDSRYEQYF
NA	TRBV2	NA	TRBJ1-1	TGTGCCACCCTGGGAGATACAGAAGCTTTCTTT	CATLGDTEAFF
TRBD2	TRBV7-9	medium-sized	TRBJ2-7	TGTGCCAGCAGCTTAAGCGGGGGGCTCGAGCAGTACTTC	CASSLSGGLEQYF
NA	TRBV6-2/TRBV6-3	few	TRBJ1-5	TGTGCCAGCAGTCTTATGACAGGCGGGAGCAATCAGCCCCAGCATTTT	CASSLMTGGSNQPQHF
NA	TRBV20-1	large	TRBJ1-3	TGCAGTGCTAGAGGGCGCAGGGCGTACACCATATATTTT	CSARGRRAYTIYF
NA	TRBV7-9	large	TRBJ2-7	TGTGCCAGCAGCTTAGAGGGCCAGCGCGAGCAGTACTTC	CASSLEGQREQYF
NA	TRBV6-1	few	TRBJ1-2	TGTGCCACCCGTTCTGCCGGCCTGGCCTATGGCTACACCTTC	CATRSAGLAYGYTF
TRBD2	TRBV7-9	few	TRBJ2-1	TGTGCCAGCGGGACTAGCGGAAGGAATGAGCAGTTCTTC	CASGTSGRNEQFF
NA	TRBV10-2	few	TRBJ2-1	TGCGCCAGCGCTTCTCTAGCGCAAGCCTACAATGAGCAGTTCTTC	CASASLAQAYNEQFF
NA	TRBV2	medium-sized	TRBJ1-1	TGTGCCAGCGGAGTAGCCCGTGAAGCTTTCTTT	CASGVAREAFF
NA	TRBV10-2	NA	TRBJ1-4	TGCGCCAGCATGGGTCCCAGGAGGACTAGCGAAAAACTGTTTTTT	CASMGPRRTSEKLFF
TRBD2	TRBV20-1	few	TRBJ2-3	TGCAGTGCTATGGGGACTAGCGGGGCCACAGATACGCAGTATTTT	CSAMGTSGATDTQYF
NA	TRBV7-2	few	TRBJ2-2	TGTGCCAGCAGCCAAGTCAGGGTAGCCGGGGAGCTGTTTTTT	CASSQVRVAGELFF
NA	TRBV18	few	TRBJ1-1	TGTGCCAGCTCACCGCTACAGGGCACGAACACTGAAGCTTTCTTT	CASSPLQGTNTEAFF
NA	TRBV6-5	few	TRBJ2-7	TGTGCCAGCCAGTTAAGTCGGGGGAACTATGAGCAGTACTTC	CASQLSRGNYEQYF
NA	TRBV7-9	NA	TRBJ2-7	TGTGCCAGCAGGCCTAAGCCGGGGACGAAATCGGGCGAGCAGTACTTC	CASRPKPGTKSGEQYF
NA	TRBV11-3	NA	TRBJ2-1	TGTGCCAGCAGTTTCAGCGGGTCCAGCTCCTACAATGAGCAGTTCTTC	CASSFSGSSSYNEQFF
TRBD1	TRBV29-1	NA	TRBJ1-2	TGCAGCGTTGCGGTCGAGGGACAGGGCTATGGCTACACCTTC	CSVAVEGQGYGYTF
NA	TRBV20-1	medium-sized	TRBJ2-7	TGCAGTGCTAGCCCCCCTAGGGACTCCTACGAGCAGTACTTC	CSASPPRDSYEQYF
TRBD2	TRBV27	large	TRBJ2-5	TGTGCCAGCAGTTTAAACGGGGGGGCCTGGGAGACCCAGTACTTC	CASSLNGGAWETQYF
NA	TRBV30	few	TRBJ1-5	TGTGCCTGGAGTGTAGGGGGAGTGGGGAATCAGCCCCAGCATTTT	CAWSVGGVGNQPQHF
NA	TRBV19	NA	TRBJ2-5	TGTGCCAGTAGTATAGCTGCAGGGACAGAGACCCAGTACTTC	CASSIAAGTETQYF
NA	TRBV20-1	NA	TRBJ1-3	TGCAGTGCTAGAGAGGGGGGAAACACCATATATTTT	CSAREGGNTIYF
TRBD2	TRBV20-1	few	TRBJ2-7	TGCAGTGCTCTCAGTTACGGGGGGGCCGCGAGCTCCTACGAGCAGTACTTC	CSALSYGGAASSYEQYF
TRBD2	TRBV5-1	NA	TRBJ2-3	TGCGCCAGCAGCTGGGGACCGGGGGGTGACGATACGCAGTATTTT	CASSWGPGGDDTQYF
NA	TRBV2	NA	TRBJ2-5	TGTGCCAGCATAAGAATAGCAGGATCGGAGACCCAGTACTTC	CASIRIAGSETQYF
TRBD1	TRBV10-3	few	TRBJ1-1	TGTGCCACATTCCAACAGGGGGACACTGAAGCTTTCTTT	CATFQQGDTEAFF
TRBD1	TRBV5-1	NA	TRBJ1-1	TGCGCCTCAGCATCCGGGACAGGGGGCACTGAAGCTTTCTTT	CASASGTGGTEAFF
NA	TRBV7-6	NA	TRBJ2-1	TGTGCCAGCAGCCGGACAGACAATGAGCAGTTCTTC	CASSRTDNEQFF
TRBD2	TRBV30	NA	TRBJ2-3	TGTGCCTGGAAGGTCCTAGCGGGGAAGGATACGCAGTATTTT	CAWKVLAGKDTQYF
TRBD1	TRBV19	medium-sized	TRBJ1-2	TGTGCCACCTCGGACAGGGGGCTTTCTAACTATGGCTACACCTTC	CATSDRGLSNYGYTF
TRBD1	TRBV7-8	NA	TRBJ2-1	TGTGCCAGCAGCTCTGGACAGGGGCCTTACAATGAGCAGTTCTTC	CASSSGQGPYNEQFF
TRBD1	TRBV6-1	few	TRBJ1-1	TGTGCCAGCAGGGGGACAGGGGGCGGCACTGAAGCTTTCTTT	CASRGTGGGTEAFF
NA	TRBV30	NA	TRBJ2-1	TGTGCCTGGAGTCCGGGGCGCAGGGGCAATGAGCAGTTCTTC	CAWSPGRRGNEQFF
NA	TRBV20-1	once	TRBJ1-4	TGCAGTGCTAAAGATGGACTGGGTGAAAAACTGTTTTTT	CSAKDGLGEKLFF
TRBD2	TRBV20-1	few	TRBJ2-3	TGCAGTGCAAGCCGGACTAGCGGGGTCACAGATACGCAGTATTTT	CSASRTSGVTDTQYF
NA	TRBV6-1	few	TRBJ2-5	TGTGCCAGCTGGGAGTCAGCGGCGGTTGGAGCCCAGTACTTC	CASWESAAVGAQYF
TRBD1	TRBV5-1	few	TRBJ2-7	TGCGCCAGCAGCGCGACAGGGGGTCAAGACGAGCAGTACTTC	CASSATGGQDEQYF
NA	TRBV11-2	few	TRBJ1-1	TGTGCCAGCAGCAAGAGGGAGAACACTGAAGCTTTCTTT	CASSKRENTEAFF
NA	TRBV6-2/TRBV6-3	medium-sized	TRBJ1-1	TGTGCCAGCAGTTACCGGGCCGGGGCAATAGCTGAAGCTTTCTTT	CASSYRAGAIAEAFF
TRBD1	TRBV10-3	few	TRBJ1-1	TGTGCCATCGGCCTTGACAGGGGGTACGACACTGAAGCTTTCTTT	CAIGLDRGYDTEAFF
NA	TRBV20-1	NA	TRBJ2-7	TGCAGTGCGGAGGGTCCCTACGAGCAGTACTTC	CSAEGPYEQYF
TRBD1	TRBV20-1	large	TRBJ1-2	TGCAGTGCCGGGACAGCCTATGGCTACACCTTC	CSAGTAYGYTF
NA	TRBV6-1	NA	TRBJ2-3	TGTGCCAGCAGTGAAGCCGGGAGCACAGATACGCAGTATTTT	CASSEAGSTDTQYF
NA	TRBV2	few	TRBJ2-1	TGTGCCAGCAAAAACCGAATCTACAATGAGCAGTTCTTC	CASKNRIYNEQFF
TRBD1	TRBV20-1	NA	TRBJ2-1	TGCAGTGCTAGAGTTTTTGGCGGGACAGGGGACAATGAGCAGTTCTTC	CSARVFGGTGDNEQFF
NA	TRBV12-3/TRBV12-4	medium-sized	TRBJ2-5	TGTGCCAGCAGGAACACCCAGTACTTC	CASRNTQYF
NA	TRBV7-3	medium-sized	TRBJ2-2	TGTGCCAGCAGCTTAACGAACACCGGGGAGCTGTTTTTT	CASSLTNTGELFF
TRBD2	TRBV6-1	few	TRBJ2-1	TGTGCCAGCAGTGCACTAGCGGGGGGGAGCTCCTACAATGAGCAGTTCTTC	CASSALAGGSSYNEQFF
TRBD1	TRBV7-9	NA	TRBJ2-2	TGTGCCAGCAGCTTGGGACAGGGGGCGGAGGAGCTGTTTTTT	CASSLGQGAEELFF
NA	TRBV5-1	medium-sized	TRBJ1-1	TGCGCCAGCAGCTTGGACCAGGACGCTGAAGCTTTCTTT	CASSLDQDAEAFF
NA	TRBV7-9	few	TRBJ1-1	TGTGCCAGCAGCTTAAGGCCGACAGCGATGAACACTGAAGCTTTCTTT	CASSLRPTAMNTEAFF
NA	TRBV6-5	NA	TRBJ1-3	TGTGCCAGCGGTTACGACACGGGGATCAGCTCTGGAAACACCATATATTTT	CASGYDTGISSGNTIYF
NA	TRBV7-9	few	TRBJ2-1	TGTGCCAGCAGCTCAACAGGTCGCCGGTGGAATGAGCAGTTCTTC	CASSSTGRRWNEQFF